This T cell receptor beta chain comes out of a study of T cell repertoires in cytomegalovirus infection (dated by TCRdb to about 2019). Notes on the research overall: Peptide stimulations targeted recently identified HLA-C-restricted CMV epitopes, whose presentation resists viral immunomodulation, together with well-studied HLA-B-restricted epitopes. Donor HLA type was relevant to the analysis, because carriage of CMV infection together with the matching HLA type was indicated by public TCR beta signatures. Broad study findings and their caveats: In the ex vivo response, HLA-C-restricted CMV-specific TCR beta clonotypes were dominant, and in two of eight donors the single most frequent clonotype came from this HLA-C-restricted group. In both this cohort and an independent cohort of 352 donors, the cumulative frequency of public TCR beta family members distinguished carriers of CMV infection plus the relevant HLA type.

The germline V gene (reference sequence) gives CDR1 as MNHEY and CDR2 as SMNVEV. Measured from the cysteine to the phenylalanine, the CDR3 is 14 residues long. Left in the record is the CDR3 DNA by itself, 42 bases read in frame from the first base. Ends trimmed: V by 3 bases, J by 5 bases; bases unmatched to a gene: 1. Turning to this clonotype: Its antigen has not been determined. No base-level quality is on record; no much larger clone is a single base apart.

The meaning of the sample's treatment or condition label: in vitro stimulation with specific CMV peptide epitopes to enrich CMV-specific T cells. TCRdb names Illumina HiSeq 1500 as the instrument used. TCRdb reprocessed the public reads (quality trimming at Q25 with fastp, clone calling with MiXCR) and kept in-frame beta chains. Each entry is one CDR3 protein sequence, shown with its most common DNA and genes. Counted in this sample were tens of thousands of distinct CDR3 sequences; around 21% of them appeared once. Over 65% of the sample goes to the ten largest clones. The sequences come from CD8+ T cells from cultured PBMCs, collected from culture after CMV antigen stimulation. This TCR derives from a human donor in good health (CMV status not recorded). Some clones in this sample may be carry-over from other donors' samples. The chain is made from TRBV27 and TRBJ2-5; 12 bases in the junction line up with TRBD2. Read as DNA, the sequence is TGTGCCAGCAGTTTGACTAGCGGGGGTGAGACCCAGTACTTC. Translated, this gives CASSLTSGGETQYF.